This T cell receptor (beta chain) was profiled in a study of cytomegalovirus exposure and HLA in healthy donors. Study-wide results and limits: Sequencing artifact likely explains a cluster of highly shared sequence variants. Presence/absence analyses assumed roughly uniform sequencing depth across donors.

CDR3 length: 14 amino acids. Germline V gives CDR1 SGHRS, CDR2 YFSETQ. This clone was detected once. Its target is not known. Healthy bone marrow donors made up the donors. In the PCR, 60 Vbeta and 13 Jbeta primers were used. Profiled with immunoSEQ multiplex PCR; TCRdb holds only in-frame clones, not every one. Of over 150,000 clones in the sample, 80% were seen once. The specimen sequenced was PBMCs. This sequence was found in a man aged 25-45 years in good health and CMV-seropositive. The gene calls are TRBV5-1 and TRBJ2-5; 11 nucleotides agree with TRBD2. The last part of the DNA fits TRBJ2-7 better; the J call may be wrong. The CDR3, as DNA: TGCGCCAGCACCCCTAGCGGGGGGAGCAACGAGCAGTACTTC. Translation: CASTPSGGSNEQYF.